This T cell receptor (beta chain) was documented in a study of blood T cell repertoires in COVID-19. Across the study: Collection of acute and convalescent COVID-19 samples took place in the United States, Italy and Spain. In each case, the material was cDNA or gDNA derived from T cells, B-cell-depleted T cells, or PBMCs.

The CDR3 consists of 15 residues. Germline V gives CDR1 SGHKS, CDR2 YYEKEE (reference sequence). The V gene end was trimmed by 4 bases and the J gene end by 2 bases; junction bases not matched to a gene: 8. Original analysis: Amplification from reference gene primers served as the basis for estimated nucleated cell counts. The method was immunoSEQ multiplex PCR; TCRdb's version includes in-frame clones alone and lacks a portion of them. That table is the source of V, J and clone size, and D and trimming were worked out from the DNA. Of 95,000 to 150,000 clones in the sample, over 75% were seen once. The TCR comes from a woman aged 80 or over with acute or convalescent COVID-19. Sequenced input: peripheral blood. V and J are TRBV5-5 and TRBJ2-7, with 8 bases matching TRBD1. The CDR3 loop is CASSINRGSTYEQYF. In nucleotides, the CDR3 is TGTGCCAGCAGCATAAACAGGGGGTCAACCTACGAGCAGTACTTC. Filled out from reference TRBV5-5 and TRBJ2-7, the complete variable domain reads DAGVTQSPTHLIKTRGQQVTLRCSPISGHKSVSWYQQVLGQGPQFIFQYYEKEERGRGNFPDRFSARQFPNYSSELNVNALLLGDSALYLCASSINRGSTYEQYFGPGTRLTVT.